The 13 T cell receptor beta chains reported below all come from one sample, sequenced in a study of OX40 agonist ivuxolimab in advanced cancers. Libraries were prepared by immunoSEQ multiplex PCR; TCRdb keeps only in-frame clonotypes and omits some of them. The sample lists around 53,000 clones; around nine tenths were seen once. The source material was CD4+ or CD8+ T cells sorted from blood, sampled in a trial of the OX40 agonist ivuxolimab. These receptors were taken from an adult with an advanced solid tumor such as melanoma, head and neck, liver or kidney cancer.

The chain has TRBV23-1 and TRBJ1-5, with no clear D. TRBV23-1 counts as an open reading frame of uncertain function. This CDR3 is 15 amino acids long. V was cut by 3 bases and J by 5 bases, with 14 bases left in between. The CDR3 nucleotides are TGCGCCAGCAGTCATCGGTCCATGGACGATCAGCCCCAGCATTTT. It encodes CASSHRSMDDQPQHF.

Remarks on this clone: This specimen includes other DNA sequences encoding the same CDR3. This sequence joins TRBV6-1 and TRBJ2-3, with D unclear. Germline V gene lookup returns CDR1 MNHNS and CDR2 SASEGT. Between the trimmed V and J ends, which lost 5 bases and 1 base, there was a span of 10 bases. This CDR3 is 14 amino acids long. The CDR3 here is CASSPLRGTDTQYF. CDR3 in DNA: TGTGCCAGCAGTCCTCTCCGGGGCACAGATACGCAGTATTTT.

The CDR3 sequence is CASSLLQREKLFF. The DNA for the CDR3 is TGTGCCAGCAGTTTACTACAGCGTGAAAAACTGTTTTTT. The chain uses TRBV6-6 and TRBJ1-4; no firm D call. This CDR3 has 13 residues. Deletions cut 4 bases from V and 7 bases from J, with 10 bases between. Germline CDR1 MNHNY, CDR2 SVGAGI (reference sequence).

The CDR3 region has the DNA TGTGCCAGCAGTATAGAAGGGAGGGTTGGGGCCAACGTCCTGACTTTC. This translates into CASSIEGRVGANVLTF. V gene TRBV9 combines with J gene TRBJ2-6; 7 nucleotides line up with TRBD2. CDR1 and CDR2 (germline): SGDLS, YYNGEE. This CDR3 contains 16 residues. V shed 5 bases and J 3 bases; nucleotides not matched to a gene: 8.

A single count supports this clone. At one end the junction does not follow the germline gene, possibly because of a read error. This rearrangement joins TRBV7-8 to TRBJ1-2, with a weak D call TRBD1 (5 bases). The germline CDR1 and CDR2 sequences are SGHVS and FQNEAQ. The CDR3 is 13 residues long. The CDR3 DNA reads TGTGCCAGCAGTTTAGGGGTAAACTATGGCTACACCTTC. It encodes CASSLGVNYGYTF.

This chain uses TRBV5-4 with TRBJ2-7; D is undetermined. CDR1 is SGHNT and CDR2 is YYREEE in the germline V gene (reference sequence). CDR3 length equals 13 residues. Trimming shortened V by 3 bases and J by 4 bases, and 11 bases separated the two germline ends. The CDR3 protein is CASSSTTRYEQYF. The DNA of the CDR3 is TGTGCCAGCAGCTCCACCACGAGATACGAGCAGTACTTC.

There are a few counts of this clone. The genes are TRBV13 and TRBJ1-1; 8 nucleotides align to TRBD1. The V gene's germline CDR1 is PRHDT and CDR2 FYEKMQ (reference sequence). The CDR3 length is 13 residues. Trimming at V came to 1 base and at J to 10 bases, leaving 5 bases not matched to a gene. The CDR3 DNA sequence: TGTGCCAGCAGCTTAGCGGGACAGGCCCGAGCTTTCTTT. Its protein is CASSLAGQARAFF.

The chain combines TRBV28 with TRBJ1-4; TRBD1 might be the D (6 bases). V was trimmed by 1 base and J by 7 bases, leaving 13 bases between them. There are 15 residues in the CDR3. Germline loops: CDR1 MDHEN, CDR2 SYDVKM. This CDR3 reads CASSLYGQGGEKLFF. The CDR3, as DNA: TGTGCCAGCAGTTTATACGGCCAAGGGGGTGAAAAACTGTTTTTT.

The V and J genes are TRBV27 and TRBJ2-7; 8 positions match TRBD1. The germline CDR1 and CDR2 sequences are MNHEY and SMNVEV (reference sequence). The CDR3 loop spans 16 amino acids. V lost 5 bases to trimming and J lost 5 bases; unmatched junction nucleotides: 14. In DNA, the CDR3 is TGTGCCAGCAGTACTAAAGGACAGGGAAGGAGGAACGAGCAGTACTTC. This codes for CASSTKGQGRRNEQYF.

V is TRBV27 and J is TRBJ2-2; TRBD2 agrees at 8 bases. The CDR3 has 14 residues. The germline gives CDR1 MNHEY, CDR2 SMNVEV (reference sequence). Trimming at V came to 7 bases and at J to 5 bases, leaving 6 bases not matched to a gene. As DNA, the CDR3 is TGTGCCAGCAAATCGGGCGGGAGGACCGGGGAGCTGTTTTTT. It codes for CASKSGGRTGELFF.

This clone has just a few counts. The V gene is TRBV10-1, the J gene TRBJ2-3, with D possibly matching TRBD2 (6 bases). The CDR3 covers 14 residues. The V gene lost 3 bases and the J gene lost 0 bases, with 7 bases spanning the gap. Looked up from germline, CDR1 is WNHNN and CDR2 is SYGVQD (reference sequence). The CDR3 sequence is CASSDGGSTDTQYF. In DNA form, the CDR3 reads TGCGCCAGCAGTGATGGGGGGAGCACAGATACGCAGTATTTT.

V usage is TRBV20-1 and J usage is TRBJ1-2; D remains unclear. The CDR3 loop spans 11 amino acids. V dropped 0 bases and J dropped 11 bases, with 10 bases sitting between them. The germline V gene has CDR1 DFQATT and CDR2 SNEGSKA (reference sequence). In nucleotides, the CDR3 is TGCAGTGCTAGAGAAAAGGGCGGATACACCTTC. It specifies CSAREKGGYTF.

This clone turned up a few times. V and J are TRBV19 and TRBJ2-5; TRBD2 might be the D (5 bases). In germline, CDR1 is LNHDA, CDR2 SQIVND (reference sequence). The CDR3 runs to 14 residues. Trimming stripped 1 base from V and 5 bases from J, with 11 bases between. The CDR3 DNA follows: TGTGCCAGTAGTATAGGTCCGGAGGCGGAGACCCAGTACTTC. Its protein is CASSIGPEAETQYF.